These 7 T cell receptor beta chains came from one sample sequenced in a study of early T cells in non-severe SARS-CoV-2 infection. TCRdb analysed the 5' RACE reads with MiXCR anew, one entry per CDR3 protein. In the table there are some 70,000 distinct CDR3 sequences, around 4.9% of which are singletons. Source material: whole blood. The receptors derive from an adult who was a healthcare worker with PCR-confirmed SARS-CoV-2 infection or an uninfected control (not recorded which).

This clonotype was detected ten times or more. The chain uses TRBV19 and TRBJ2-7, with no clear D. CDR3 size: 14 residues. Germline CDR1 is LNHDA and CDR2 is SQIVND (reference sequence). V gave up 4 bases and J gave up 0 bases, with 10 bases separating them. In DNA, the CDR3 is TGTGCCAGTAGTAAAAGCGAAAGCTCCTACGAGCAGTACTTC. Protein: CASSKSESSYEQYF.

This clonotype was seen at least ten times. This sequence joins TRBV3-1 and TRBJ2-7, with D perhaps TRBD1 (5 bases). Germline V gives CDR1 LGHDT, CDR2 YNNKEL (reference sequence). The CDR3 extends over 12 amino acids. V was pared by 4 bases and J by 9 bases, with 13 bases between. For the CDR3, the DNA is TGTGCCAGCAGCCGGACATCAGCAGTGCAGTACTTC. It translates to CASSRTSAVQYF.

V gene TRBV14 combines with J gene TRBJ2-3, with 8 bases aligning to TRBD2. Germline trimming cut 1 base from V and 0 bases from J; bases unmatched to any gene: 3. The CDR3 length is 16 residues. Germline-derived CDR1 and CDR2 are SGHDN and FVKESK. CDR3 residues: CASSQGSSGSTDTQYF. The CDR3 DNA sequence: TGTGCCAGCAGCCAAGGTTCTAGCGGGAGCACAGATACGCAGTATTTT.

In its sample, this clonotype was seen many times. The V gene is TRBV11-2, the J gene TRBJ1-2; a weak D match, TRBD1 (5 bases). The CDR3 length is 15 residues. Deletions cut 1 base from V and 2 bases from J, with 11 bases between. Germline V gene lookup returns CDR1 SGHAT and CDR2 FQNNGV. The CDR3 sequence: CASSLGQGGNYGYTF. Written as DNA, the CDR3 is TGTGCCAGCAGCTTAGGGCAGGGTGGAAACTATGGCTACACCTTC.

This clonotype was counted at least ten times. This rearrangement joins TRBV7-6 to TRBJ2-3; D remains unclear. CDR1 and CDR2 (germline): SGHVS, FNYEAQ. The germline V and J ends were trimmed by 3 bases and 5 bases, with 9 bases remaining between them. This CDR3 is built from 13 residues. CDR3 in DNA: TGTGCCAGCAGCTTTCGGATCGGAGATACGCAGTATTTT. Encoded protein: CASSFRIGDTQYF.

The V call is TRBV27, the J call TRBJ2-7; 11 positions agree with TRBD2. Trimming removed 5 bases from V and 6 bases from J; junction bases left unmatched: 15. The CDR3 covers 17 residues. From germline, CDR1 is MNHEY and CDR2 SMNVEV (reference sequence). Here the CDR3 DNA reads TGTGCCAGCAGTCTCCTTTCCCCCGGGACTAGCGGTGGCGAGCAGTACTTC. Its protein product is CASSLLSPGTSGGEQYF.

The chain employs TRBV6-1 and TRBJ2-7; unclear D gene. The CDR3 spans 14 residues. V was shortened by 0 bases and J by 2 bases, with 8 bases between the two germline ends. CDR1 MNHNS and CDR2 SASEGT come from the germline V gene. CDR3 residues: CASSEALGAYEQYF. The CDR3, as DNA: TGTGCCAGCAGTGAAGCGCTCGGAGCCTACGAGCAGTACTTC.